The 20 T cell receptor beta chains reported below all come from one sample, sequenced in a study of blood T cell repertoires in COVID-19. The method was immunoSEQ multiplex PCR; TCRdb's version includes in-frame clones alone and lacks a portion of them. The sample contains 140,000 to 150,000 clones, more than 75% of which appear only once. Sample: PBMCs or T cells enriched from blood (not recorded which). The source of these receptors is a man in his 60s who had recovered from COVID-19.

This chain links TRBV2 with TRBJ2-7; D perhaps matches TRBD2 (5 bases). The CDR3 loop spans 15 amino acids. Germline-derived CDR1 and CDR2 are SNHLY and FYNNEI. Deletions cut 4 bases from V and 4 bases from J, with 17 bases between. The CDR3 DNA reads TGTGCCAGCAGTGTCCGGTCGGGGTTTAATTACGAGCAGTACTTC. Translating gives CASSVRSGFNYEQYF.

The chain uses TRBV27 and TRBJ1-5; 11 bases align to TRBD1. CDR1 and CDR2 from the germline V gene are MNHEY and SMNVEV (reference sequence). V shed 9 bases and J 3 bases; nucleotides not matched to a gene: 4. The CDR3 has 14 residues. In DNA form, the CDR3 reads TGTGCCAGTGCGGACAGGGGGCCCAATCAGCCCCAGCATTTT. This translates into CASADRGPNQPQHF.

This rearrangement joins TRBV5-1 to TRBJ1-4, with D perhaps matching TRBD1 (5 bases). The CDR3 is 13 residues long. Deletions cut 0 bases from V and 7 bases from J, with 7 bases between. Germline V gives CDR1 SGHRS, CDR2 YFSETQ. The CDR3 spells CASSLGTGEKLFF. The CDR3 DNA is TGCGCCAGCAGCTTGGGCACAGGTGAAAAACTGTTTTTT.

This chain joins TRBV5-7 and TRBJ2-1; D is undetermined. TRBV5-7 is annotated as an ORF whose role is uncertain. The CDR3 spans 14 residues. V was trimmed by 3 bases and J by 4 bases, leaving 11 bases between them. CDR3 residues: CASSSASEYNEQFF. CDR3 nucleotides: TGTGCCAGCAGCTCCGCCAGTGAATACAATGAGCAGTTCTTC.

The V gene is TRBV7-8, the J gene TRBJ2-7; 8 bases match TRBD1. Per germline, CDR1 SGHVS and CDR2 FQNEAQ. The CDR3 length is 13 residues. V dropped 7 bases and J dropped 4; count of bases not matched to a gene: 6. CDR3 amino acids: CASKGQETYEQYF. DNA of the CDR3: TGTGCCAGCAAGGGACAGGAGACATACGAGCAGTACTTC.

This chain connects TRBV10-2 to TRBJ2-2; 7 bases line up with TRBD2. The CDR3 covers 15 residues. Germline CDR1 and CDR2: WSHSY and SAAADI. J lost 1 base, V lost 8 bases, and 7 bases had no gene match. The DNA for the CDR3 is TGCGCCAGCGACAACCAGCGGGGGAACACCGGGGAGCTGTTTTTT. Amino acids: CASDNQRGNTGELFF.

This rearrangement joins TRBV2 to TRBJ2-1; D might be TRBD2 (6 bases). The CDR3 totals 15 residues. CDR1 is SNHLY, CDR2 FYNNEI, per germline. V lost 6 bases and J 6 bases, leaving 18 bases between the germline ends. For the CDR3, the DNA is TGTGCCAGCAGGTTGCGGGACCCCCGGGGCAATGAGCAGTTCTTC. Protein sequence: CASRLRDPRGNEQFF.

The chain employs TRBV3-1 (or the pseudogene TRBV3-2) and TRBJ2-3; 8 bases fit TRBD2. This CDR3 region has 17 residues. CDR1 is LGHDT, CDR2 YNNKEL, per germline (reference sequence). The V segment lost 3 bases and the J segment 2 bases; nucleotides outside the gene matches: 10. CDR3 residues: CASSHFSRGASTDTQYF. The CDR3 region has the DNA TGTGCCAGCAGCCATTTCTCGCGGGGGGCCTCCACAGATACGCAGTATTTT.

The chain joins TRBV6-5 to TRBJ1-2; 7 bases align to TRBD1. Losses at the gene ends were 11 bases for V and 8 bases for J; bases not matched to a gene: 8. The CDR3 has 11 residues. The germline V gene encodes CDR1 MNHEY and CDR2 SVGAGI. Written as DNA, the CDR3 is TGTGCCGGAGACAGGGTCGGCGGCTACACCTTC. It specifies CAGDRVGGYTF.

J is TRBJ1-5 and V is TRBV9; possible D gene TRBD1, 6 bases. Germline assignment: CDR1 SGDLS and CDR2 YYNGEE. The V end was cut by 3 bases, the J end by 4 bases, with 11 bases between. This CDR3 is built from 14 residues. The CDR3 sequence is CASSEITGNQPQHF. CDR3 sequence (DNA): TGTGCCAGCAGCGAGATTACAGGGAATCAGCCCCAGCATTTT.

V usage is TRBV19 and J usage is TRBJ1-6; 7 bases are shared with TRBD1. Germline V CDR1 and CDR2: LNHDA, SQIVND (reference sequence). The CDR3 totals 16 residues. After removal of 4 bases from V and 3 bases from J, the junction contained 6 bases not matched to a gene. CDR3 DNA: TGTGCCAGTAGTACAAGACAGGGAAACTATAATTCACCCCTCCACTTT. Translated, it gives CASSTRQGNYNSPLHF.

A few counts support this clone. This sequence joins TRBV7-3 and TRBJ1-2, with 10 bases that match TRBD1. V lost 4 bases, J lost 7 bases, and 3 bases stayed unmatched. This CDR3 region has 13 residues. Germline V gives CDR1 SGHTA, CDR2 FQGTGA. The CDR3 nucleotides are TGTGCCAGCAGCTCCGGGACAGGGGTTGGCTACACCTTC. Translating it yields CASSSGTGVGYTF.

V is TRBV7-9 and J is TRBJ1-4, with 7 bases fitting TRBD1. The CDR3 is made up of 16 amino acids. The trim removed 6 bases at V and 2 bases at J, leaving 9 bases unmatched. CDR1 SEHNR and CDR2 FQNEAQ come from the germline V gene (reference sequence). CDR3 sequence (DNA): TGTGCCAGCAGTCCGGGGACAGCTAGGACTAATGAAAAACTGTTTTTT. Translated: CASSPGTARTNEKLFF.

The CDR3 loop is CASMTAGYEQYF. The DNA of the CDR3 is TGTGCCAGCATGACGGCGGGCTACGAGCAGTACTTC. The chain uses TRBV2 and TRBJ2-7; the D gene is possibly TRBD2 (5 bases). Trimming shortened V by 7 bases and J by 3 bases, and 10 bases separated the two germline ends. Germline CDR1 and CDR2: SNHLY and FYNNEI. This CDR3 has 12 residues.

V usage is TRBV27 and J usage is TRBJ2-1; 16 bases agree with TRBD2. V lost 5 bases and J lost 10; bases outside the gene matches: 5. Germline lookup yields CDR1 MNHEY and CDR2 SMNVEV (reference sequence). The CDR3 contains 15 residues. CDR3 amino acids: CASSQGLAGGREQFF. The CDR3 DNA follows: TGTGCCAGCAGTCAGGGACTAGCGGGAGGGAGGGAGCAGTTCTTC.

The DNA for the CDR3 is TGCGCCAGCAGCCAAGAAAACTTAAGCTACGAGCAGTACTTC. Encoded protein: CASSQENLSYEQYF. The chain carries TRBV4-1 and TRBJ2-7; D unclear. The ends were cut back, 0 bases at V and 3 bases at J, with 9 bases in the middle. Germline CDR1 reads MGHRA; CDR2 reads YSYEKL. The CDR3 consists of 14 residues.

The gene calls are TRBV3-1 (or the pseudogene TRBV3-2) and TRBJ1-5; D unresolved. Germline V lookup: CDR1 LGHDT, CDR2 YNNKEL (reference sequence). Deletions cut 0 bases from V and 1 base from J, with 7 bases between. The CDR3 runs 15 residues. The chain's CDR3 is CASSQDGLSNQPQHF. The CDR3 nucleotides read TGTGCCAGCAGCCAAGATGGGCTCAGCAATCAGCCCCAGCATTTT.

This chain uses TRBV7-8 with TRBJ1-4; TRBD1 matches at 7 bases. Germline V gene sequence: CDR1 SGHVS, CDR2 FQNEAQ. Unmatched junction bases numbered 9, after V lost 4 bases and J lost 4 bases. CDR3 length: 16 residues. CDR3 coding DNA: TGTGCCAGCAGCTCCCCACAGGGGTCTTATAATGAAAAACTGTTTTTT. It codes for CASSSPQGSYNEKLFF.

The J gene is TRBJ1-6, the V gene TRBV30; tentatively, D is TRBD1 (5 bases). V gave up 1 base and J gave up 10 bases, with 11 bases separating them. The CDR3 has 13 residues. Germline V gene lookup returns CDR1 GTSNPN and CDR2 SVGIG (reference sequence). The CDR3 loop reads CAWSGQGNSPLHF. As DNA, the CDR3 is TGTGCCTGGAGTGGGCAGGGAAACTCACCCCTCCACTTT.

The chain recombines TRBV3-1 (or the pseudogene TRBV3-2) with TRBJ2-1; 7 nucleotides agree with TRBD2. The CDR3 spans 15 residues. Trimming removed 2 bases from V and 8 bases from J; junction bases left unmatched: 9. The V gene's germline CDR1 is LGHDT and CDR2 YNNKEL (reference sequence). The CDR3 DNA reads TGTGCCAGCAGCCAAAGACCCACTAGCGCCGATGAGCAGTTCTTC. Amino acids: CASSQRPTSADEQFF.